Shown below are 22 T cell receptor beta chains from a single sample sequenced in a study of cytomegalovirus exposure and HLA in healthy donors. The PCR made use of 60 Vbeta and 13 Jbeta primers. The method was immunoSEQ multiplex PCR; TCRdb's version includes in-frame clones alone and lacks a portion of them. The sample includes fewer than 85,000 clones. The sequencing sample was made of PBMCs. These receptors were collected from a woman aged 35 to 49 in good health and CMV-seropositive.

The chain employs TRBV7-2 and TRBJ2-5; D is perhaps TRBD2 (6 bases). The J call may be mistaken, given a closer DNA end match to TRBJ2-7. The CDR3 spans 16 residues. The germline CDR1 and CDR2 sequences are SGHTA and FQGNSA. CDR3 DNA: TGTGCCAGCAGCCCCAATTCGATAGCGGTGGCCTACGAGCAGTACTTC. Translation: CASSPNSIAVAYEQYF.

This chain joins TRBV7-2 and TRBJ2-7; no definite D call. This CDR3 has 14 amino acids. Germline V gene sequence: CDR1 SGHTA, CDR2 FQGNSA. V was clipped by 4 bases and J by 1 base, with 11 bases between them. CDR3 DNA sequence: TGTGCCAGCAGCTCACCACTAAGATCCTACGAGCAGTACTTC. Translation gives CASSSPLRSYEQYF.

The chain employs TRBV7-2 and TRBJ2-3; D possibly corresponds to TRBD2 (7 bases). V lost 1 base, J lost 4 bases, and 15 bases lay in between. Germline-derived CDR1 and CDR2 are SGHTA and FQGNSA. This CDR3 has 16 residues. The CDR3 coding sequence is TGTGCCAGCAGCTTAGGATCTCGGGGGGCTCCAGATACGCAGTATTTT. It encodes CASSLGSRGAPDTQYF.

The genes are TRBV2 and TRBJ2-7, with no clear D. Trimming pared 8 bases from V and 3 bases from J, leaving 8 bases between. In germline, CDR1 is SNHLY, CDR2 FYNNEI. The CDR3 runs to 11 residues. CDR3 in amino acids: CASAEYYEQYF. The CDR3 DNA reads TGTGCCAGCGCGGAGTACTACGAGCAGTACTTC.

The chain couples TRBV4-3 to TRBJ2-3; 7 positions agree with TRBD1. With 1 base clipped from V and 4 bases from J, the junction kept 5 bases outside the gene matches. Germline V gene sequence: CDR1 LGHNA, CDR2 YSLEER. The CDR3 has 15 residues. This chain's CDR3 is CASSQVWDSPDTQYF. In DNA form, the CDR3 reads TGCGCCAGCAGCCAAGTTTGGGACAGTCCAGATACGCAGTATTTT.

The V gene is TRBV7-3, the J gene TRBJ2-1; 12 bases are shared with TRBD2. The CDR3 loop spans 16 amino acids. V trimming: 8 bases; J trimming: 7 bases; junction bases outside the gene matches: 12. Germline CDR1 SGHTA, CDR2 FQGTGA. The CDR3 loop reads CASSKGLAGGINEQFF. The CDR3, as DNA: TGTGCCAGCTCCAAAGGGCTAGCGGGGGGGATTAATGAGCAGTTCTTC.

V is TRBV2 and J is TRBJ2-1; 7 positions match TRBD2. The trim removed 9 bases at V and 4 bases at J, leaving 3 bases unmatched. Germline V CDR1 and CDR2: SNHLY, FYNNEI. CDR3 length equals 12 residues. CDR3 region: CARAGLYNEQFF. The CDR3, as DNA: TGTGCCAGAGCGGGACTATACAATGAGCAGTTCTTC.

The genes are TRBV11-1 and TRBJ2-3, with 14 bases aligning to TRBD2. CDR3 length: 18 residues. Germline loops: CDR1 SGHAT, CDR2 FQDESV (reference sequence). J lost 0 bases, V lost 3 bases, and 5 bases had no gene match. For the CDR3, the DNA is TGTGCCAGCAGCTTGGGAGGGACTAGCGGGGGCAGCACAGATACGCAGTATTTT. The encoded protein is CASSLGGTSGGSTDTQYF. The full variable domain, its missing parts supplied by reference TRBV11-1 and TRBJ2-3, is EAEVAQSPRYKITEKSQAVAFWCDPISGHATLYWYRQILGQGPELLVQFQDESVVDDSQLPKDRFSAERLKGVDSTLKIQPAELGDSAMYLCASSLGGTSGGSTDTQYFGPGTRLTVL.

The genes are TRBV5-6 and TRBJ2-5; D gene ambiguous. The length of the CDR3 is 14 residues. V was pared by 1 base and J by 2 bases, with 9 bases between. Per germline, CDR1 SGHDT and CDR2 YYEEEE. The CDR3 DNA sequence: TGTGCCAGCAGCTTGTGGAGCGTACAAGAGACCCAGTACTTC. Translating it yields CASSLWSVQETQYF.

J is TRBJ1-4 and V is TRBV19; 7 nucleotides align to TRBD1. V was clipped by 2 bases and J by 8 bases; unmatched bases: 8. This CDR3 has 15 amino acids. Germline CDR1 LNHDA, CDR2 SQIVND (reference sequence). CDR3 sequence reads: CASSIMRGRGEKLFF. The CDR3 DNA sequence: TGTGCCAGTAGTATAATGAGGGGGCGTGGGGAAAAACTGTTTTTT.

The rearrangement joins TRBV7-3 to TRBJ2-2; 7 positions agree with TRBD2. The trim removed 4 bases at V and 2 bases at J, leaving 7 bases unmatched. The germline V gene encodes CDR1 SGHTA and CDR2 FQGTGA. The CDR3 is 16 amino acids. CDR3 DNA sequence: TGTGCCAGCAGCTCAGGAGGGGACTACAACACCGGGGAGCTGTTTTTT. It encodes CASSSGGDYNTGELFF.

The chain is built from TRBV19 and TRBJ1-1; no clear D. Germline values: CDR1 LNHDA, CDR2 SQIVND (reference sequence). The ends were cut back, 3 bases at V and 6 bases at J, with 11 bases in the middle. The CDR3 has 13 amino acids. The CDR3 coding sequence is TGTGCCAGTAGTATCGGCCTGGGCGCTGAAGCTTTCTTT. Translation: CASSIGLGAEAFF.

This chain connects TRBV28 to TRBJ1-2, with a weak D call TRBD1 (5 bases). The V gene lost 7 bases and the J gene lost 4 bases, with 19 bases spanning the gap. In germline, CDR1 is MDHEN, CDR2 SYDVKM. This CDR3 has 15 residues. In DNA, the CDR3 is TGTGCCAGCACCTCTCTAATTGTGGGACTCTATGGCTACACCTTC. Translation: CASTSLIVGLYGYTF.

CDR3 loop: CASSVKGWTGITDTQYF. The DNA of the CDR3 is TGTGCCAGCAGCGTAAAGGGTTGGACAGGAATAACAGATACGCAGTATTTT. The chain links TRBV7-2 to TRBJ2-3; 7 bases map to TRBD1. The J segment lost 3 bases and the V segment lost 5 bases, leaving 14 bases of the junction unmatched. Germline loops: CDR1 SGHTA, CDR2 FQGNSA. This CDR3 is 17 amino acids long.

The genes are TRBV30 and TRBJ1-2; D is unresolved. The CDR3 length is 13 residues. Germline CDR1 reads GTSNPN; CDR2 reads SVGIG (reference sequence). V was pared by 2 bases and J by 5 bases, with 12 bases between. This CDR3 reads CAWSRGVWYGYTF. The CDR3, as DNA: TGTGCCTGGAGTCGCGGGGTTTGGTATGGCTACACCTTC.

The CDR3 DNA reads TGTGCCAGCAGCTCTCAGGGAGGTGCTGGAAACACCATATATTTT. Translation gives CASSSQGGAGNTIYF. The chain employs TRBV7-8 and TRBJ1-3, with a possible D match to TRBD1 (5 bases). Germline V lookup: CDR1 SGHVS, CDR2 FQNEAQ. This CDR3 spans 15 amino acids. V lost 4 bases to trimming and J lost 2 bases, with 12 bases between them.

The V gene is TRBV9, the J gene TRBJ2-2; 7 nucleotides align to TRBD2. The CDR3 has 15 residues. The ends lost 0 bases at V and 4 bases at J; junction bases unmatched: 3. Germline V gene lookup returns CDR1 SGDLS and CDR2 YYNGEE. CDR3 protein: CASSVGGGSTGELFF. Written as DNA, the CDR3 is TGTGCCAGCAGCGTAGGGGGGGGGAGCACCGGGGAGCTGTTTTTT.

As to this clone: Sequence at one end of the junction differs from germline and may be a read error. The chain has TRBV7-7 and TRBJ2-1; TRBD2 agrees at 11 bases. This CDR3 is built from 15 residues. Germline loops: CDR1 SSHAT, CDR2 FNYEAQ (reference sequence). CDR3: CASSAGLAAYNEQFF. CDR3 nucleotides: TGTGCTAGCAGCGCGGGACTAGCGGCATACAATGAGCAGTTCTTC.

J is TRBJ2-3 and V is TRBV9, with unresolved D. CDR1 is SGDLS and CDR2 is YYNGEE in the germline V gene. Trimming took 2 bases from V and 0 from J, leaving 7 bases between them. This CDR3 spans 14 amino acids. CDR3 sequence reads: CASSVQVSTDTQYF. CDR3 sequence (DNA): TGTGCCAGCAGCGTGCAGGTGAGCACAGATACGCAGTATTTT.

The J gene is TRBJ1-1, the V gene TRBV13, with a tentative D call TRBD1 (6 bases). This CDR3 has 14 residues. The V and J ends lost 2 bases and 6 bases respectively, with 13 bases between them. The germline V gene encodes CDR1 PRHDT and CDR2 FYEKMQ (reference sequence). CDR3 sequence reads: CASSLLQGKPEAFF. CDR3 bases: TGTGCCAGCAGCTTACTACAGGGAAAGCCTGAAGCTTTCTTT.

The chain employs TRBV13 and TRBJ2-6; TRBD2 might be the D (5 bases). This CDR3 is 15 amino acids long. Germline loops: CDR1 PRHDT, CDR2 FYEKMQ (reference sequence). The V end was cut by 5 bases, the J end by 9 bases, with 17 bases between. The DNA for the CDR3 is TGTGCCAGCAGCCCCGCGGGTCGGGCACACAACGTCCTGACTTTC. It specifies CASSPAGRAHNVLTF.

The V gene is TRBV19, the J gene TRBJ1-5; D might be TRBD1 (6 bases). The V gene's germline CDR1 is LNHDA and CDR2 SQIVND (reference sequence). Trimming shortened V by 4 bases and J by 2 bases, and 12 bases separated the two germline ends. The CDR3 extends over 15 amino acids. This CDR3 is CASSTGTKGNQPQHF. As DNA, the CDR3 is TGTGCCAGTAGTACCGGGACAAAGGGCAATCAGCCCCAGCATTTT.